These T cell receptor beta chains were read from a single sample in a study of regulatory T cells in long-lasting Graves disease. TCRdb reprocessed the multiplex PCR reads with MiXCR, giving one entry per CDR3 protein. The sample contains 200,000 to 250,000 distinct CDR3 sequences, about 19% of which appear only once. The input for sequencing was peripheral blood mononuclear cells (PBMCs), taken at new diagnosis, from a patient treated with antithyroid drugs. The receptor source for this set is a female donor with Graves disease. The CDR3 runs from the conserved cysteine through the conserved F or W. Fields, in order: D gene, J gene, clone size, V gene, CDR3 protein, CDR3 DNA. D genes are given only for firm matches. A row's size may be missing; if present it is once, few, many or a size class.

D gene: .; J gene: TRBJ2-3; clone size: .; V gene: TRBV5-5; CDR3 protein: CASSLGGAASTDTQYF; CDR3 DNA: TGTGCCAGCAGCTTAGGCGGGGCAGCTAGCACAGATACGCAGTATTTT
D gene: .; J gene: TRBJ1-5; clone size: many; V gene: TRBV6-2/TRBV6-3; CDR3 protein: CASSVLGGSNQPQHF; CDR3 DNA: TGTGCCAGCAGTGTATTGGGGGGCAGCAATCAGCCCCAGCATTTT
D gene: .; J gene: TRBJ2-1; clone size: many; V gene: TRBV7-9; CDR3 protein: CASSLKGNEQFF; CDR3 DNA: TGTGCCAGCAGCTTAAAGGGGAATGAGCAGTTCTTC
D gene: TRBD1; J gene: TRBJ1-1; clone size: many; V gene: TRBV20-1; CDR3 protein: CSAYRVGQTMNTEAFF; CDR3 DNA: TGCAGTGCTTACCGAGTGGGACAGACAATGAACACTGAAGCTTTCTTT
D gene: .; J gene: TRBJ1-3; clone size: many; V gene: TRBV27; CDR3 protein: CASSLLSGGSGNTIYF; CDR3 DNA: TGTGCCAGCAGTTTGCTGAGTGGGGGCTCTGGAAACACCATATATTTT
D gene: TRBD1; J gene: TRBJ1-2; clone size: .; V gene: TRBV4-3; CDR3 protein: CASSQAPTGERNGYTF; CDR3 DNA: TGCGCCAGCAGCCAAGCCCCCACAGGGGAGAGGAATGGCTACACCTTC
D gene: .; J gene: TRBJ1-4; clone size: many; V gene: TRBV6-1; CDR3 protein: CASSSSGLQGEKLFF; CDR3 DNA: TGTGCCAGCAGCTCATCGGGCCTTCAGGGGGAAAAACTGTTTTTT
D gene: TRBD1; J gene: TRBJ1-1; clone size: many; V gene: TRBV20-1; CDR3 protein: CSARDRGWRNTEAFF; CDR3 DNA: TGCAGTGCTAGGGACAGGGGTTGGAGGAACACTGAAGCTTTCTTT
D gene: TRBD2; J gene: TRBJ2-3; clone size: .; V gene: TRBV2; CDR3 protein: CASSEVIVSSGRGADTQYF; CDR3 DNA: TGTGCCAGCAGTGAAGTTATCGTGTCTAGCGGGAGAGGAGCAGATACGCAGTATTTT
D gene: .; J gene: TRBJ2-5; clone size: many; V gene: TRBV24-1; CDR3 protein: CATSGYGETQYF; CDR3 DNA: TGTGCCACCAGCGGTTATGGGGAGACCCAGTACTTC
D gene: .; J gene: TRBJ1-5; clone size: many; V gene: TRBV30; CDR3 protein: CAWSQQGNQPQHF; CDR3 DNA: TGTGCCTGGAGTCAGCAGGGTAATCAGCCCCAGCATTTT
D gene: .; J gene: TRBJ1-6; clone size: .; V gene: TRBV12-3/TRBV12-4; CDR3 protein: CASRPGQSPFSYNSPLHF; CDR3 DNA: TGTGCCAGCAGACCCGGACAGTCCCCATTTTCCTATAATTCACCCCTCCACTTT
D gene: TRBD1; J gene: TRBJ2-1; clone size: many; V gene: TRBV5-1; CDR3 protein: CASSRGGTGSNEQFF; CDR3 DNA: TGCGCCAGCAGCCGAGGGGGGACAGGATCCAATGAGCAGTTCTTC
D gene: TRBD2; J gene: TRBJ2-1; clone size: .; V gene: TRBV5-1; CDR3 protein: CASSFSGGAGEQFF; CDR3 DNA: TGCGCCAGCAGCTTTAGCGGGGGGGCCGGGGAGCAGTTCTTC
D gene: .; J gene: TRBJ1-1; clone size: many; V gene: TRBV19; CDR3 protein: CASSMEGRGAFF; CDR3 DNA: TGTGCCAGTAGTATGGAGGGGAGAGGGGCTTTCTTT
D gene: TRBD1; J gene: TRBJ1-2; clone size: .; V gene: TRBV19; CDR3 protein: CASKDRTGGGYGYTF; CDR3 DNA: TGTGCCAGTAAAGACCGAACAGGGGGCGGCTATGGCTACACCTTC
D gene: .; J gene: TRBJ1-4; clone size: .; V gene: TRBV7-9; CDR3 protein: CASSSRHGTWEKLFF; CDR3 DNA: TGTGCCAGCAGCTCGAGACATGGTACCTGGGAAAAACTGTTTTTT
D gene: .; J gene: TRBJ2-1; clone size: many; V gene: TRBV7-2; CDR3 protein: CASSPRRNGRDTNEQFF; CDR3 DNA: TGTGCCAGCAGCCCACGTAGGAATGGGAGGGACACCAATGAGCAGTTCTTC
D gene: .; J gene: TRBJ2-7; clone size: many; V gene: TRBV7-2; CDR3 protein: CASMIRVWPFTYEQYF; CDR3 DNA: TGTGCCAGCATGATTCGAGTCTGGCCTTTCACCTACGAGCAGTACTTC
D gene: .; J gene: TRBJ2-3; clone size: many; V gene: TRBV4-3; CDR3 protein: CASSQDVNTDTQYF; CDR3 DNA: TGCGCCAGCAGCCAGGATGTAAACACAGATACGCAGTATTTT
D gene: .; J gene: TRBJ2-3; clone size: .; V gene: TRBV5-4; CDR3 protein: CASSTEGYTQYF; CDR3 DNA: TGTGCCAGCAGCACGGAGGGATATACGCAGTATTTT
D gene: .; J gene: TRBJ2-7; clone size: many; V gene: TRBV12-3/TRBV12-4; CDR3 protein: CASSTSRVEQYF; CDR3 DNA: TGTGCCAGCAGTACTAGCAGAGTAGAGCAGTACTTC
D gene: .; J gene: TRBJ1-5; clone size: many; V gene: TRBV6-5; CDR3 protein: CASSWAGNQPQHF; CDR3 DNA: TGTGCCAGCAGTTGGGCCGGGAATCAGCCCCAGCATTTT
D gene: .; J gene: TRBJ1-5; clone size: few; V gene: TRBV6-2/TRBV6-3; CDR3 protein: CASRTITGQPQHF; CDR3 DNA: TGTGCCAGCAGGACCATAACAGGTCAGCCCCAGCATTTT
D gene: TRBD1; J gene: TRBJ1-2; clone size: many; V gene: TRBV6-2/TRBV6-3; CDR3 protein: CASDTGVRGYTF; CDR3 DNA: TGTGCCAGCGACACAGGGGTGCGAGGCTACACCTTC
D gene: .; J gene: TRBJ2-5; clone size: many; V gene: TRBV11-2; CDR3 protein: CASSVSGGPGETQYF; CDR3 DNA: TGTGCCAGCAGCGTCTCCGGGGGTCCTGGGGAGACCCAGTACTTC
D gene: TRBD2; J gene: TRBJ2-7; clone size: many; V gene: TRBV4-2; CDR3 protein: CASSQDVRQRGFYEQYF; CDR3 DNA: TGTGCCAGCAGCCAAGACGTCCGCCAGCGGGGGTTCTACGAGCAGTACTTC
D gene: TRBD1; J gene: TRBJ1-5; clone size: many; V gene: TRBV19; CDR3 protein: CASSIRGTARDNQPQHF; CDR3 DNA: TGTGCCAGTAGTATACGGGGGACAGCCAGGGATAATCAGCCCCAGCATTTT
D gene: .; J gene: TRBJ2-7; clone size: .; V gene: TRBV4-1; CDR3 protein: CASSQGQISYEQYF; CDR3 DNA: TGCGCCAGCAGCCAAGGACAAATCTCCTACGAGCAGTACTTC
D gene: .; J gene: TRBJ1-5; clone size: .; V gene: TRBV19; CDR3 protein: CASSMVVSQPQHF; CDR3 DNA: TGTGCCAGTAGTATGGTGGTATCCCAGCCCCAGCATTTT
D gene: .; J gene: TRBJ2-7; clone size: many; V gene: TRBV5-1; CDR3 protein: CASSLGVSAYEQYF; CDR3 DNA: TGCGCCAGCAGCTTGGGCGTCTCCGCCTACGAGCAGTACTTC
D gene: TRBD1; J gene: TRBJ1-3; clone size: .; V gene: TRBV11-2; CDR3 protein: CASSQGFGTANSGNTIYF; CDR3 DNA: TGCGCCAGCAGCCAAGGTTTCGGGACAGCAAACTCTGGAAACACCATATATTTT
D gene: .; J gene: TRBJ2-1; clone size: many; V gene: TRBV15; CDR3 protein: CATSRTGRDPLDEQFF; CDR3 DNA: TGTGCCACCAGCAGAACGGGGCGGGACCCACTGGATGAGCAGTTCTTC
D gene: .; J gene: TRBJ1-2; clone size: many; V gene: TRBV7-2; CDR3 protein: CASSRLGQYYGYTF; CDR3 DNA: TGTGCCAGCAGCCGCTTGGGACAATACTATGGCTACACCTTC
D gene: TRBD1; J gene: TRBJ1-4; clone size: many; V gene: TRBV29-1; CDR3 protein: CSVRDSAFEKLFF; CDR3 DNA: TGCAGCGTAAGGGACAGCGCATTTGAAAAACTGTTTTTT
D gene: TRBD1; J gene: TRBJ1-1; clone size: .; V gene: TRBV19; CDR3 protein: CASRDRETEAFF; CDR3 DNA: TGTGCCAGTAGGGACAGGGAAACTGAAGCTTTCTTT
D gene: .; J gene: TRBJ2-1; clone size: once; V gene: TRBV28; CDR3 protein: CASKGRAANLEQFF; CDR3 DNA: TGTGCCAGCAAGGGGCGGGCCGCCAATTTGGAGCAGTTCTTC
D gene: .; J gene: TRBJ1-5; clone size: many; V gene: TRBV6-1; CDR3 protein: CASSDQGGQPQHF; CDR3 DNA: TGTGCCAGCAGTGATCAGGGAGGTCAGCCCCAGCATTTT
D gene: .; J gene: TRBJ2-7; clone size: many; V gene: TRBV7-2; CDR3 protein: CASSQVPGGPYEQYF; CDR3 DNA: TGCGCCAGCAGCCAAGTACCCGGGGGGCCCTACGAGCAGTACTTC
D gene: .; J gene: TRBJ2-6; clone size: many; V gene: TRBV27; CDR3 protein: CASSLEGRTGANVLTF; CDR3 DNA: TGTGCCAGCTCCCTTGAAGGGCGGACTGGGGCCAACGTCCTGACTTTC
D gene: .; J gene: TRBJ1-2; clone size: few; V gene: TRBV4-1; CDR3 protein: CASSQDVGRAVNYGYTF; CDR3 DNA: TGCGCCAGCAGCCAAGATGTCGGCAGGGCTGTTAACTATGGCTACACCTTC
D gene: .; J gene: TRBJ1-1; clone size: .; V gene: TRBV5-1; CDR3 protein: CASSLGGTAGHTEAFF; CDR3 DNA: TGCGCCAGCAGCTTGGGTGGGACCGCGGGGCACACTGAAGCTTTCTTT
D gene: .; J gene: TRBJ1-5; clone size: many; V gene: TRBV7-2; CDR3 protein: CASRPGAGTNQPQHF; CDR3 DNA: TGTGCCAGCAGGCCGGGGGCCGGAACCAATCAGCCCCAGCATTTT
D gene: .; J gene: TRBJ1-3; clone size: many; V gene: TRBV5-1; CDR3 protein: CASSRGQSSGNTIYF; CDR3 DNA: TGCGCCAGCAGCCGAGGACAGTCTTCTGGAAACACCATATATTTT
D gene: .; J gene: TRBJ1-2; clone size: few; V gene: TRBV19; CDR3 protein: CASNGEQPSYGYTF; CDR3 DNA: TGTGCCAGTAATGGGGAGCAGCCCAGCTATGGCTACACCTTC
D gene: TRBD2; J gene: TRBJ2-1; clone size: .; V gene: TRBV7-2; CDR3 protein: CASSRKAGTRGGNEQFF; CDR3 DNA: TGTGCCAGCAGCCGCAAGGCCGGGACTAGGGGAGGAAATGAGCAGTTCTTC
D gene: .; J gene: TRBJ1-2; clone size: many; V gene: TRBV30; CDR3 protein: CAWSVPGYGYTF; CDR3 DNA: TGTGCCTGGAGTGTCCCCGGCTATGGCTACACCTTC
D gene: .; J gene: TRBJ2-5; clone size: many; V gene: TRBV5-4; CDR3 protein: CASSPTGTADETQYF; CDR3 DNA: TGTGCCAGCAGCCCAACCGGGACGGCAGACGAGACCCAGTACTTC
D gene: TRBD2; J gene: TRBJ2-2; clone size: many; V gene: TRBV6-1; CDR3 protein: CAILGTSGSGRTGELFF; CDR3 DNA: TGTGCCATCCTCGGGACTAGCGGGAGTGGCCGCACCGGGGAGCTGTTTTTT
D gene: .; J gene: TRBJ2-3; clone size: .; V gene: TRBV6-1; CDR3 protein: CASSKSQSTDTQYF; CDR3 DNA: TGTGCCAGCAGTAAAAGCCAGAGCACAGATACGCAGTATTTT
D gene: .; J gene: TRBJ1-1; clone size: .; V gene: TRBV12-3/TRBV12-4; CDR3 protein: CASSLYRDTEAFF; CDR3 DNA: TGTGCCAGCAGTTTATACAGGGACACTGAAGCTTTCTTT
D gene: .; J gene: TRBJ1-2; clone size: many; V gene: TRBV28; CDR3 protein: CASSARRRVGGYTF; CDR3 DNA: TGTGCCAGCAGTGCCCGACGTAGAGTAGGTGGCTACACCTTC
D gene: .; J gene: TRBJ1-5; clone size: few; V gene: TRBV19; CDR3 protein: CASSQNGGNQPQHF; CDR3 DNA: TGTGCCAGTAGCCAGAATGGGGGCAATCAGCCCCAGCATTTT
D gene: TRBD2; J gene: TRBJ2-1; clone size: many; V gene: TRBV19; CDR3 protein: CASQAGAGGGYNEQFF; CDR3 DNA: TGTGCCAGTCAGGCCGGAGCGGGAGGAGGGTACAATGAGCAGTTCTTC
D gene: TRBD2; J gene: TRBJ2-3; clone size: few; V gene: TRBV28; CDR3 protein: CASSKWNSGRGDTQYF; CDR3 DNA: TGTGCCAGCAGCAAATGGAATAGCGGGAGGGGAGATACGCAGTATTTT
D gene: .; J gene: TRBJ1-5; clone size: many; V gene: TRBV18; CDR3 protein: CASSPGLGNQPQHF; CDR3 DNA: TGTGCCAGCTCACCGGGCCTCGGCAATCAGCCCCAGCATTTT
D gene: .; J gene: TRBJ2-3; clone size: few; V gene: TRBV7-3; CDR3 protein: CASSLRGFPTDTQYF; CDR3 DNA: TGTGCCAGCAGCTTAAGAGGGTTCCCTACAGATACGCAGTATTTT
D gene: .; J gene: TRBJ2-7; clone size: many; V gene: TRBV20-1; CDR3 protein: CSASRHDSYEQYF; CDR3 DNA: TGCAGTGCTAGCCGACACGACTCCTACGAGCAGTACTTC
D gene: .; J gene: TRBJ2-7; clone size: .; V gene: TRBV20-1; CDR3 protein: CSAREEGPSAEQYF; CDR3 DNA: TGCAGTGCTAGGGAGGAGGGCCCTAGTGCCGAGCAGTACTTC